The 3 T cell receptor beta chains reported below all come from one sample, sequenced in a study of T cells after yellow fever vaccination. Each CDR3 protein is one row after TCRdb ran MiXCR on the 5' RACE reads. The sample has roughly 500,000 distinct CDR3 sequences, 15% to 20% seen once. The material sequenced was PBMCs, taken 15 days after the yellow fever booster vaccination. Receptor source: a man aged 30-40 years who received the YFV17D yellow fever vaccine.

The table lists this clonotype with a few counts. V gene TRBV20-1 combines with J gene TRBJ2-1, with 8 nucleotides matching TRBD1. This CDR3 contains 16 residues. Trimming took 1 base from V and 4 from J; bases not matched to a gene: 9. Germline V gene data show CDR1 as DFQATT and CDR2 as SNEGSKA (reference sequence). The CDR3 DNA reads as TGCAGTGCTAGAGCGATGCCGGACAGGGAGTACAATGAGCAGTTCTTC. Translating gives CSARAMPDREYNEQFF.

This clonotype turned up a few times. The V gene is TRBV5-1, the J gene TRBJ2-1; D is perhaps TRBD1 or TRBD2 (5 bases each). There are 15 residues in the CDR3. With 3 bases removed from V and 5 bases from J, the gap between germline ends came to 15 bases. In germline, CDR1 is SGHRS, CDR2 YFSETQ. Here the CDR3 reads CASSSFGAGDNEQFF. The DNA of the CDR3 is TGCGCCAGCAGCTCCTTCGGGGCAGGAGACAATGAGCAGTTCTTC.

The chain couples TRBV7-2 to TRBJ2-7; D not certain. V was shortened by 5 bases and J by 2 bases, with 10 bases between the two germline ends. CDR3 length equals 13 residues. CDR1 is SGHTA, CDR2 FQGNSA, per germline. CDR3 sequence (DNA): TGTGCCAGCAGCCTGAGGCTAGCCTACGAGCAGTACTTC. Residues: CASSLRLAYEQYF.